Shown below are 3 T cell receptor beta chains from a single sample sequenced in a study of cytomegalovirus exposure and HLA in healthy donors. Use of 60 Vbeta and 13 Jbeta primers characterized the PCR. The method was immunoSEQ multiplex PCR; TCRdb's version includes in-frame clones alone and lacks a portion of them. The sample holds 90,000 to 110,000 clones, about 80% seen once. Material for sequencing was PBMCs. These receptors were obtained from a man aged 35 to 55 in good health and CMV-seropositive.

This chain links TRBV11-2 with TRBJ2-2, with D perhaps TRBD2 (5 bases). V was trimmed by 1 base and J by 9 bases, leaving 12 bases between them. Germline V gene data show CDR1 as SGHAT and CDR2 as FQNNGV. This CDR3 has 14 residues. The CDR3 bases are TGTGCCAGCAGCTTAGGGGGAGCCCGCCGGGAGCTGTTTTTT. Its protein is CASSLGGARRELFF.

The chain joins TRBV19 to TRBJ2-2, with 7 bases aligning to TRBD1. Per the germline V gene, CDR1 is LNHDA and CDR2 is SQIVND (reference sequence). The CDR3 has 16 residues. V was pared by 5 bases and J by 1 base, with 7 bases of the junction left unmatched. CDR3 bases: TGTGCCAGTAGTGCCGGACAGGTGATGAACACCGGGGAGCTGTTTTTT. It encodes CASSAGQVMNTGELFF.

This chain joins TRBV9 and TRBJ1-1, with no clear D. Between the trimmed V and J ends, which lost 0 bases and 1 base, there was a span of 7 bases. The germline gives CDR1 SGDLS, CDR2 YYNGEE. This CDR3 is built from 14 residues. CDR3 in amino acids: CASSVVAENTEAFF. The CDR3 nucleotides read TGTGCCAGCAGCGTAGTCGCAGAGAACACTGAAGCTTTCTTT. Using reference TRBV9 and TRBJ1-1 for the parts outside the CDR3, the full variable domain is DSGVTQTPKHLITATGQRVTLRCSPRSGDLSVYWYQQSLDQGLQFLIQYYNGEERAKGNILERFSAQQFPDLHSELNLSSLELGDSALYFCASSVVAENTEAFFGQGTRLTVV.